Following are 20 T cell receptor beta chains from one sample sequenced in a study of T cell repertoires in cytomegalovirus infection. TCRdb analysed the reads with MiXCR anew, one entry per CDR3 protein. The table has about 300,000 distinct CDR3 sequences, more than 20% seen once. The specimen was PBMCs. The source of these receptors is a human donor in good health (CMV status not recorded). Some clones in this sample may be carry-over from other donors' samples.

This clonotype showed up many times. The chain has TRBV7-3 and TRBJ1-1; 8 nucleotides line up with TRBD1. The CDR3 is 15 amino acids. The V segment lost 3 bases and the J segment 1 base; nucleotides outside the gene matches: 4. Germline V gene lookup returns CDR1 SGHTA and CDR2 FQGTGA. The CDR3 reads CASSFSGTGNTEAFF. For the CDR3, the DNA is TGTGCCAGCAGCTTTAGTGGGACAGGGAACACTGAAGCTTTCTTT.

The rearrangement joins TRBV5-1 to TRBJ1-2; 7 bases line up with TRBD1. V lost 4 bases, J lost 3 bases, and 6 bases stayed unmatched. The germline gives CDR1 SGHRS, CDR2 YFSETQ. The CDR3 runs 14 residues. CDR3 bases: TGCGCCAGCAGCCAAGGGACAGCCTACTATGGCTACACCTTC. This gives the protein CASSQGTAYYGYTF.

As for this clonotype: Just one base apart from a much larger clone, this may be a read error. The chain links TRBV7-2 to TRBJ2-1, with 7 positions matching TRBD2. Germline loops: CDR1 SGHTA, CDR2 FQGNSA. V lost 5 bases and J lost 9; bases outside the gene matches: 16. The length of the CDR3 is 16 residues. The CDR3 is CASSTPAGTTGSEQFF. DNA of the CDR3: TGTGCCAGCAGCACCCCAGCGGGAACGACTGGTAGTGAGCAGTTCTTC. Supplemented by reference TRBV7-2 and TRBJ2-1, the full variable domain reads GAGVSQSPSNKVTEKGKDVELRCDPISGHTALYWYRQSLGQGLEFLIYFQGNSAPDKSGLPSDRFSAERTGGSVSTLTIQRTQQEDSAVYLCASSTPAGTTGSEQFFGPGTRLTVL.

DNA for the CDR3: TGCAGTGCTAGAGATCTGGCCCGGACTAACACAGATACGCAGTATTTT. Translated: CSARDLARTNTDTQYF. J is TRBJ2-3 and V is TRBV20-1; possibly TRBD2 for D (6 bases). Germline V CDR1 and CDR2: DFQATT, SNEGSKA (reference sequence). The length of the CDR3 is 16 residues. V was cut by 0 bases and J by 2 bases, with 15 bases left in between.

The CDR3: CASSLQGTHQETQYF. CDR3 nucleotides: TGTGCCAGCAGCTTACAGGGTACCCACCAAGAGACCCAGTACTTC. The V and J genes are TRBV11-2 and TRBJ2-5; TRBD1 is a possible D gene (5 bases). Deletions cut 2 bases from V and 0 bases from J, with 10 bases between. The CDR3 contains 15 residues. Germline V gene data show CDR1 as SGHAT and CDR2 as FQNNGV. The entire variable domain, with the rest obtained from reference TRBV11-2 and TRBJ2-5, is as follows: EAGVAQSPRYKIIEKRQSVAFWCNPISGHATLYWYQQILGQGPKLLIQFQNNGVVDDSQLPKDRFSAERLKGVDSTLKIQPAKLEDSAVYLCASSLQGTHQETQYFGPGTRLLVL.

This rearrangement joins TRBV6-6 to TRBJ2-7; no clear D gene. CDR3 length: 13 residues. Germline V gives CDR1 MNHNY, CDR2 SVGAGI (reference sequence). Trimming stripped 6 bases from V and 3 bases from J, with 12 bases between. The CDR3 region is CASSLLQDYEQYF. The CDR3 coding sequence is TGTGCCAGCAGCTTACTCCAGGACTACGAGCAGTACTTC.

This chain links TRBV30 with TRBJ1-6; unclear D gene. Trimming cost V 3 bases and J 10 bases, with 22 bases left between them. The CDR3 spans 16 residues. Germline-derived CDR1 and CDR2 are GTSNPN and SVGIG (reference sequence). CDR3: CAWRTNRAPQPSPLHF. CDR3 sequence (DNA): TGTGCCTGGAGGACAAACCGGGCTCCGCAACCCTCACCCCTCCACTTT.

This clonotype has only one observation. The V call is TRBV5-4, the J call TRBJ2-5; TRBD2 might be the D (5 bases). Germline CDR1 reads SGHNT; CDR2 reads YYREEE (reference sequence). The V end lost 3 bases, the J end lost 1 base, and 13 bases lay between the germline ends. CDR3 length: 15 amino acids. Here the CDR3 DNA reads TGTGCCAGCAGCTCCGGACTCGAGGGCCAAGAGACCCAGTACTTC. Translation gives CASSSGLEGQETQYF.

V gene TRBV11-2 combines with J gene TRBJ2-2, with D possibly called TRBD1 or TRBD2 (5 bases each). The CDR3 has 13 residues. Germline V gives CDR1 SGHAT, CDR2 FQNNGV. CDR3 sequence (DNA): TGTGCGACCGGGGCAGGGAACACCGGGGAGCTGTTTTTT. Its protein is CATGAGNTGELFF.

The table lists this clonotype with a few counts. The chain combines TRBV24-1 with TRBJ1-5, with a weak D call TRBD1 (6 bases). This CDR3 spans 16 amino acids. Looked up from germline, CDR1 is KGHDR and CDR2 is SFDVKD. The V end lost 3 bases, the J end lost 3 bases, and 14 bases lay between the germline ends. The CDR3 sequence is CATSDAMDSHNQPQHF. In nucleotides, the CDR3 is TGTGCCACCAGTGATGCCATGGACAGTCACAATCAGCCCCAGCATTTT.

This clonotype was recorded a few times. V is TRBV7-2 and J is TRBJ2-5; D possibly matches TRBD1 or TRBD2 (5 bases each). Trimming removed 0 bases from V and 5 bases from J, with 13 bases in between. CDR1 and CDR2 (germline): SGHTA, FQGNSA. The CDR3 is 15 residues long. CDR3 amino acids: CASSLARGAGETQYF. Written as DNA, the CDR3 is TGTGCCAGCAGCTTAGCGCGAGGGGCAGGGGAGACCCAGTACTTC.

The chain joins TRBV25-1 to TRBJ1-3; possible D gene TRBD1, 5 bases. V lost 6 bases, J lost 0 bases, and 12 bases lay in between. In germline, CDR1 is MGHDK, CDR2 SYGVNS. The CDR3 contains 15 residues. The CDR3 loop is CASSHQGISGNTIYF. DNA for the CDR3: TGTGCCAGCAGCCATCAGGGAATCTCTGGAAACACCATATATTTT.

This clonotype was observed many times. The J gene is TRBJ1-1, the V gene TRBV7-8; 7 nucleotides agree with TRBD1. The V segment lost 6 bases and the J segment 1 base; nucleotides outside the gene matches: 2. CDR1 is SGHVS, CDR2 FQNEAQ, per germline. The CDR3 is 13 amino acids. The CDR3 sequence: CASRRTGNTEAFF. The CDR3, as DNA: TGTGCCAGCAGACGGACAGGGAACACTGAAGCTTTCTTT.

The CDR3 DNA sequence: TGTGCCAGTAGTCCTTGGACAGGGAGACGGCCTGAAGCTTTCTTT. This gives the protein CASSPWTGRRPEAFF. The rearrangement joins TRBV19 to TRBJ1-1; the match to TRBD1 covers 8 bases. This CDR3 is built from 15 residues. V dropped 5 bases and J dropped 6; count of bases not matched to a gene: 11. Per germline, CDR1 LNHDA and CDR2 SQIVND (reference sequence).

This clonotype has just a few counts. This sequence joins TRBV28 and TRBJ2-7, with D maybe TRBD1 (5 bases). This CDR3 is built from 16 residues. CDR1 is MDHEN and CDR2 is SYDVKM in the germline V gene. Trimming left V 6 bases short and J 0 bases short, with 18 bases between. In nucleotides, the CDR3 is TGTGCCAGCAGGAATACTTTTGTCAGGGACTCCTACGAGCAGTACTTC. It codes for CASRNTFVRDSYEQYF.

This clonotype was counted ten times or more. The chain recombines TRBV7-8 with TRBJ2-1; 9 positions match TRBD2. Trimming cost V 5 bases and J 4 bases; bases outside gene matches: 9. The germline V gene has CDR1 SGHVS and CDR2 FQNEAQ. This CDR3 is built from 16 residues. The CDR3 here is CASSPKRTSAYNEQFF. CDR3 nucleotide sequence: TGTGCCAGCAGCCCCAAACGGACTAGCGCTTACAATGAGCAGTTCTTC.

This clonotype was recorded a few times. This rearrangement joins TRBV11-3 to TRBJ1-4, with a weak D call TRBD1 (5 bases). CDR1 is SGHNT, CDR2 YENEEA, per germline. Deletions cut 5 bases from V and 0 bases from J, with 16 bases between. This CDR3 comprises 17 residues. CDR3 DNA: TGTGCCAGCAGCGGCTTCCTAGGGGCGCCAACTAATGAAAAACTGTTTTTT. It yields the protein CASSGFLGAPTNEKLFF.

This clonotype was observed a handful of times. The chain is built from TRBV20-1 and TRBJ2-3, with TRBD2 matching 10 bases. Germline V gene lookup returns CDR1 DFQATT and CDR2 SNEGSKA (reference sequence). The CDR3 contains 12 residues. Trimming removed 5 bases from V and 8 bases from J; junction bases left unmatched: 4. The CDR3 region is CSAPRTSGTQYF. The CDR3 DNA reads TGCAGTGCTCCCAGGACTAGCGGTACGCAGTATTTT.

The chain links TRBV7-9 to TRBJ2-7, with D unclear. CDR1 is SEHNR, CDR2 FQNEAQ, per germline (reference sequence). The CDR3 loop spans 17 amino acids. Trimming removed 1 base at V and 2 bases at J, with 18 bases between. CDR3 in amino acids: CASSLGSGGNRPYEQYF. In nucleotides, the CDR3 is TGTGCCAGCAGCTTAGGTTCGGGTGGCAACCGTCCCTACGAGCAGTACTTC. Supplemented by reference TRBV7-9 and TRBJ2-7, the full variable domain reads DTGVSQNPRHKITKRGQNVTFRCDPISEHNRLYWYRQTLGQGPEFLTYFQNEAQLEKSRLLSDRFSAERPKGSFSTLEIQRTEQGDSAMYLCASSLGSGGNRPYEQYFGPGTRLTVT.

This clonotype has a handful of counts. This chain connects TRBV12-3 or TRBV12-4 to TRBJ1-1; no definite D call. The germline V and J ends were trimmed by 3 bases and 10 bases, with 9 bases remaining between them. The CDR3 sequence is 11 residues long. The CDR3 protein is CASSFAPTAFF. In nucleotides, the CDR3 is TGTGCCAGCAGTTTCGCCCCTACAGCTTTCTTT.